This T cell receptor beta chain was identified in a study of T cell responses to AZD1222 COVID-19 vaccine. Study-wide results and caveats: Repertoires were collected only later (after the peak T cell response had occurred).

Note on this clone: Its antigen is unknown.

Germline V gives CDR1 KGHSH, CDR2 LQKENI. The trim removed 6 bases at V and 7 bases at J, leaving 9 bases unmatched. The CDR3 runs 15 residues. The protocol was immunoSEQ multiplex PCR, while the TCRdb copy is restricted to in-frame clones and leaves out a portion. The sample shows about 100,000 clones, around 92% of them seen only once. This sample comprised peripheral blood, obtained 28 days after the second AZD1222 dose. The source of this sequence is an adult who received the AZD1222 COVID-19 vaccine. The rearrangement joins TRBV18 to TRBJ1-6; 7 bases fit TRBD1. DNA for the CDR3: TGTGCCAGCTCGAATAGGACAGGAGGCAATTCACCCCTCCACTTT. Amino acid sequence: CASSNRTGGNSPLHF.